A selection of T cell receptor beta chains follows, all from one sample in a study of PD-L1 blockade in urothelial cancer. Assay: immunoSEQ multiplex PCR; the TCRdb copy retains only in-frame clones and omits some. The data show just under 45,000 clones, with 83% seen just once and over 12% held by the top ten. The specimen was PBMCs, collected around atezolizumab (anti-PD-L1) treatment. These receptors were taken from a man aged 60 to 69 with urothelial cancer. Each CDR3 is given with its conserved first and last residue. A D gene is named only where the DNA matches it firmly. The size of a clone is reported for some rows only, either as once, few or many, or as a class for expanded clones.

NA	TRBJ1-6	NA	TRBV11-2	14	CASTIRGFGSPLHF	TGTGCCAGCACCATTCGGGGGTTTGGTTCACCCCTCCACTTT
NA	TRBJ1-2	NA	TRBV6-5	13	CASTRDEGYGYTF	TGTGCCAGCACCCGAGACGAGGGCTATGGCTACACCTTC
NA	TRBJ1-5	NA	TRBV4-2	15	CASSQVPGGGQPQHF	TGTGCCAGCAGCCAAGTACCGGGGGGGGGTCAGCCCCAGCATTTT
TRBD2	TRBJ2-3	NA	TRBV5-5	17	CASSLALTGGRTDTQYF	TGTGCCAGCAGCTTGGCTCTCACGGGGGGTAGGACAGATACGCAGTATTTT
NA	TRBJ2-1	NA	TRBV6-4	14	CASSDSGGGDEQFF	TGTGCCAGCAGTGACTCGGGAGGGGGAGATGAGCAGTTCTTC
NA	TRBJ1-2	NA	TRBV6-6	13	CASRGDRSSGYTF	TGTGCCAGCAGGGGTGACAGGAGTTCTGGCTACACCTTC
NA	TRBJ1-1	NA	TRBV7-8	16	CASSSQATFMNTEAFF	TGTGCCAGCAGCTCGCAGGCCACTTTCATGAACACTGAAGCTTTCTTT
NA	TRBJ2-7	once	TRBV5-1	13	CASRAGFSYEQYF	TGCGCCAGCAGGGCGGGATTTTCCTACGAGCAGTACTTC
NA	TRBJ1-6	NA	TRBV28	22	CASSPLRSGAISTGSYNSPLHF	TGTGCCAGCAGCCCCCTACGTAGTGGGGCCATCTCGACCGGCTCCTATAATTCACCCCTCCACTTT
NA	TRBJ2-2	NA	TRBV6-1	14	CASSEAPQVGELFF	TGTGCCAGCAGTGAAGCGCCCCAGGTCGGGGAGCTGTTTTTT
TRBD1	TRBJ2-1	NA	TRBV18	17	CASTSVVGTGINNEQFF	TGTGCCAGCACCTCAGTAGTAGGGACAGGGATAAACAATGAGCAGTTCTTC
TRBD2	TRBJ2-1	NA	TRBV27	16	CASSLSPGGAHNEQFF	TGTGCCAGCAGTTTATCGCCGGGGGGGGCCCACAATGAGCAGTTCTTC
NA	TRBJ2-7	NA	TRBV7-2	14	CASSPTTDRYEQYF	TGTGCCAGCAGCCCCACGACTGACAGATACGAGCAGTACTTC
NA	TRBJ1-2	NA	TRBV25-1	14	CASSESPQIYGYTF	TGTGCCAGCAGTGAATCTCCGCAGATCTATGGCTACACCTTC
TRBD1	TRBJ2-3	NA	TRBV7-3	17	CASSLRPGTGDTDTQYF	TGTGCCAGCAGCTTAAGACCGGGGACAGGGGACACAGATACGCAGTATTTT
TRBD2	TRBJ2-3	NA	TRBV5-1	16	CASSLSTSGGGDTQYF	TGCGCCAGCAGCCTTTCCACTAGCGGGGGGGGAGATACGCAGTATTTT
NA	TRBJ2-7	NA	TRBV7-8	15	CASSLSRQRDYEQYF	TGTGCCAGCAGCTTATCCCGGCAGAGGGACTACGAGCAGTACTTC
NA	TRBJ2-7	NA	TRBV15	15	CATSRDRESAGEQYF	TGTGCCACCAGCAGAGATCGCGAGTCGGCGGGGGAGCAGTACTTC
TRBD1	TRBJ1-6	NA	TRBV18	16	CASSPNRQGDNSPLHF	TGTGCCAGCTCACCCAATAGACAGGGTGATAATTCACCCCTCCACTTT
NA	TRBJ2-7	NA	TRBV5-3	17	CARSWRGQQVEDYEQYF	TGTGCCAGAAGCTGGAGGGGTCAGCAGGTTGAAGACTACGAGCAGTACTTC
TRBD1	TRBJ1-2	NA	TRBV28	13	CASSRGQTYGYTF	TGTGCCAGCAGCAGGGGACAGACCTATGGCTACACCTTC
NA	TRBJ2-5	NA	TRBV5-6	16	CASSLALGAPGETQYF	TGTGCCAGCAGCTTGGCCCTAGGGGCCCCTGGAGAGACCCAGTACTTC
NA	TRBJ2-3	NA	TRBV5-5	14	CASSLRQGTDTQYF	TGTGCCAGCAGCTTGAGGCAGGGCACAGATACGCAGTATTTT
NA	TRBJ2-2	NA	TRBV2	15	CASSYRSSNTGELFF	TGTGCCAGCAGTTACAGGAGTTCGAACACCGGGGAGCTGTTTTTT
TRBD1	TRBJ1-2	NA	TRBV28	14	CASSFPDRGPGYTF	TGTGCCAGCAGTTTCCCCGACAGGGGGCCTGGCTACACCTTC
NA	TRBJ1-4	once	TRBV5-1	16	CASSRDGQPSNEKLFF	TGCGCCAGCAGCCGTGATGGACAGCCATCTAATGAAAAACTGTTTTTT